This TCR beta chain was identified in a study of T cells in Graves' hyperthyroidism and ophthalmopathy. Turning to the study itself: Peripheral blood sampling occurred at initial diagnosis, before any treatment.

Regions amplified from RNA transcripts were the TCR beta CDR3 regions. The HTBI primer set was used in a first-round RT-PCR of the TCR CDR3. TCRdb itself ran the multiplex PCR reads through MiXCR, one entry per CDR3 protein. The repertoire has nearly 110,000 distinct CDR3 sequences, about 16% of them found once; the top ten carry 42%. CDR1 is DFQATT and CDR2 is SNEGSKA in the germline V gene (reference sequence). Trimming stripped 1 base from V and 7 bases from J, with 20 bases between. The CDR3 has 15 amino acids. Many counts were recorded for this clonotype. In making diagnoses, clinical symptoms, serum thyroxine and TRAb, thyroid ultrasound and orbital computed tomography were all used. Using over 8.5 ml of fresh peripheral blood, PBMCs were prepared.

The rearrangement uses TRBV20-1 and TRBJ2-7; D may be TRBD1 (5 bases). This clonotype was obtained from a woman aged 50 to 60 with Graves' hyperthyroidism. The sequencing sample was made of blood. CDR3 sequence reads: CSARVPGPAKGEQYF. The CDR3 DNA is TGCAGTGCTAGAGTGCCCGGACCGGCAAAGGGGGAGCAGTACTTC.